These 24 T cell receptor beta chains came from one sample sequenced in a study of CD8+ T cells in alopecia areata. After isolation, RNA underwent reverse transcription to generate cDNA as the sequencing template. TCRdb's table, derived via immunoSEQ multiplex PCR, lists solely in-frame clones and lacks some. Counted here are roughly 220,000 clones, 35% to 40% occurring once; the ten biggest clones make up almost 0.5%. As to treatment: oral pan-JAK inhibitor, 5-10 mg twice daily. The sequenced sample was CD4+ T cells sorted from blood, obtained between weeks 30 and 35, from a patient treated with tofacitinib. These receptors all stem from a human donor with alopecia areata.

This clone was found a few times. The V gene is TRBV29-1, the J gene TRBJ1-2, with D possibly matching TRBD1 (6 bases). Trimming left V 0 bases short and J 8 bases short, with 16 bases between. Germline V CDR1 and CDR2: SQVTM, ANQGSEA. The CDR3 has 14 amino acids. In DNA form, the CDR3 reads TGCAGCGTTGAAGATTGGGGCAGGGGAGGAGGCTACACCTTC. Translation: CSVEDWGRGGGYTF.

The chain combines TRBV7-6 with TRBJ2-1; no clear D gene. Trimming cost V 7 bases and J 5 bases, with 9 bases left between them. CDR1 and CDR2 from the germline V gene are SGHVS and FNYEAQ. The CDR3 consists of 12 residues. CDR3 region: CASTLGDNEQFF. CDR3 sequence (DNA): TGTGCCAGCACCCTCGGTGACAATGAGCAGTTCTTC.

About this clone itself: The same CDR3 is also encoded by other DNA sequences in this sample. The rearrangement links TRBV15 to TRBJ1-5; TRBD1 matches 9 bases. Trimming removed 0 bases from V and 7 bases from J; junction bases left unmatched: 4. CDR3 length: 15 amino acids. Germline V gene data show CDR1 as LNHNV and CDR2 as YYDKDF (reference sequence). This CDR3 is CATSRDRQGGQPQHF. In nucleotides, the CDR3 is TGTGCCACCAGCAGAGATAGACAGGGGGGCCAGCCCCAGCATTTT.

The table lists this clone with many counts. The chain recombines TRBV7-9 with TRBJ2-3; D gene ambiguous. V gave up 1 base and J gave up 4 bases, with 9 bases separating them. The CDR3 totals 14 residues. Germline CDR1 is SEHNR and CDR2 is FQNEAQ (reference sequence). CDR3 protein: CASSLVLSSDTQYF. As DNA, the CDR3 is TGTGCCAGCAGCTTAGTCCTCTCGTCAGATACGCAGTATTTT.

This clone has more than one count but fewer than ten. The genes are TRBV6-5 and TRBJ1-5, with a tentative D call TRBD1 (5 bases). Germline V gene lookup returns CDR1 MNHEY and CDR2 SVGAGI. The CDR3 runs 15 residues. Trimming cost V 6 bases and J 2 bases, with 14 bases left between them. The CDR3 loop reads CASSLDNWGNQPQHF. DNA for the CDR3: TGTGCCAGCAGCCTGGACAATTGGGGCAATCAGCCCCAGCATTTT.

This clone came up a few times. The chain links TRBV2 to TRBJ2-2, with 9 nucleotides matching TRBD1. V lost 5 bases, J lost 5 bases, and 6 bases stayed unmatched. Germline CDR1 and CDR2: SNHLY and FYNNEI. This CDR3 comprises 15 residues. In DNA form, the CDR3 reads TGTGCCAGCAGTCGGGACAGGGTTGGGACCGGGGAGCTGTTTTTT. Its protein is CASSRDRVGTGELFF.

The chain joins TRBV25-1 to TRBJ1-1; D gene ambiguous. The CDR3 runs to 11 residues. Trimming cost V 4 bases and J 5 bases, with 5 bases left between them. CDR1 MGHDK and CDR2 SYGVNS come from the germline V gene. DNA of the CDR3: TGTGCCAGCAGTGGGAGGACTGAAGCTTTCTTT. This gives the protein CASSGRTEAFF.

CDR3 nucleotides: TGTGCCAGCAGCTTAGGAGGGGGGGCAACAGATACGCAGTATTTT. Its protein product is CASSLGGGATDTQYF. The gene calls are TRBV7-9 and TRBJ2-3; possibly TRBD2 for D (7 bases). This CDR3 has 15 amino acids. Trimming took 1 base from V and 3 from J, leaving 11 bases between them. The germline gives CDR1 SEHNR, CDR2 FQNEAQ (reference sequence).

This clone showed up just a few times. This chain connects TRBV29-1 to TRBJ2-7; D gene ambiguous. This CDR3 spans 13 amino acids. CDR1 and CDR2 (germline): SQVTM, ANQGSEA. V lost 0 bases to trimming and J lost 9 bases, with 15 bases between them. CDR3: CSVEDSSLGAQYF. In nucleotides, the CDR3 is TGCAGCGTTGAAGATTCGTCACTGGGTGCGCAGTACTTC.

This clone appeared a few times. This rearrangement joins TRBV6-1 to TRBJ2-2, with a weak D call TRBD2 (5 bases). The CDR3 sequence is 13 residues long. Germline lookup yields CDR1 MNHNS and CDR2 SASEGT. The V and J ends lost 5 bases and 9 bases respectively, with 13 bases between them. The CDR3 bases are TGTGCCAGCAGTTCCCGGGATTTCCGGGAGCTGTTTTTT. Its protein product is CASSSRDFRELFF.

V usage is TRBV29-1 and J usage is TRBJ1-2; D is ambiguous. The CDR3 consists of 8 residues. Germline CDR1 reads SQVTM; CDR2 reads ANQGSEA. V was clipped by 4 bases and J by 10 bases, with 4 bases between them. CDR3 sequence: CSVGDYTF. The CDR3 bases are TGCAGCGTTGGGGACTACACCTTC.

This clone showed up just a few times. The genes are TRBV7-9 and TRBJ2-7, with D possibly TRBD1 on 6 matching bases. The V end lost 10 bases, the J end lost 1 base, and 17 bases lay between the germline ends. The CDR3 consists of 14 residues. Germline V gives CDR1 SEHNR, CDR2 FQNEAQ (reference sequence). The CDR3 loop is CAIDATGTSYEQYF. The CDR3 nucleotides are TGTGCCATCGATGCAACAGGGACGTCCTACGAGCAGTACTTC.

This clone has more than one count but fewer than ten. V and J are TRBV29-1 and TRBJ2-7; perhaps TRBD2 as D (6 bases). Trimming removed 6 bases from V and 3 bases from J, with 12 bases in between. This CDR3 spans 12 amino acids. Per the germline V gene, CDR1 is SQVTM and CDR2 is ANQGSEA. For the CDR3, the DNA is TGCAGCGTCGTGGAGGGAAGCTACGAGCAGTACTTC. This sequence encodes CSVVEGSYEQYF.

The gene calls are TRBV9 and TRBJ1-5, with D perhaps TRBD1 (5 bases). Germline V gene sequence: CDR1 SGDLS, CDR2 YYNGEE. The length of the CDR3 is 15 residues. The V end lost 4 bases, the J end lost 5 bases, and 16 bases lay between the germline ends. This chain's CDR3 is CASSSTGQGDQPQHF. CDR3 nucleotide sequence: TGTGCCAGCAGCTCGACGGGCCAGGGCGATCAGCCCCAGCATTTT.

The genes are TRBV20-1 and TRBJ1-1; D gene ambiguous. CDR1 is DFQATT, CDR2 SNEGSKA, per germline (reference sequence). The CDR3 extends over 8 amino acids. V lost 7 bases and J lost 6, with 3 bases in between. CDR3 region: CSVAEAFF. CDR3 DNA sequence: TGCAGTGTGGCTGAAGCTTTCTTT.

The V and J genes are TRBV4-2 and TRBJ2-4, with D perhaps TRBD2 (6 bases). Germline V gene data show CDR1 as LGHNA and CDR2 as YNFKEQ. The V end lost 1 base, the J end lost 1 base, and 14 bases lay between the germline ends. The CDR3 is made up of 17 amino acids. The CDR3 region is CASSQADLTSAKNIQYF. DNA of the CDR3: TGTGCCAGCAGCCAAGCAGATCTTACTAGCGCCAAAAACATTCAGTACTTC.

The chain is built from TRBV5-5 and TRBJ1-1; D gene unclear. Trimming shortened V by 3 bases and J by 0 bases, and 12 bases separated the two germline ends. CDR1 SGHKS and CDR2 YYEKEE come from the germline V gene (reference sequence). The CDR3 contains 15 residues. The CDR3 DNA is TGTGCCAGCAGCTCTCACAGACGGTTGAACACTGAAGCTTTCTTT. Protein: CASSSHRRLNTEAFF.

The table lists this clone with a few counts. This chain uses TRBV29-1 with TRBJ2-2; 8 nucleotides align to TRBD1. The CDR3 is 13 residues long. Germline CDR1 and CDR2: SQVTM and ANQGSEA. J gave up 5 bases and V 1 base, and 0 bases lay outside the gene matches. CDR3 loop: CSVEGQGTGELFF. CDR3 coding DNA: TGCAGCGTTGAAGGACAGGGGACCGGGGAGCTGTTTTTT.

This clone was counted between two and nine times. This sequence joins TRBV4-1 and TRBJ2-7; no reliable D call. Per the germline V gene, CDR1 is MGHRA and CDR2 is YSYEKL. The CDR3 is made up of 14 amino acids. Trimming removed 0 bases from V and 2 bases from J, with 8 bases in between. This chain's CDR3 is CASSQDLPPYEQYF. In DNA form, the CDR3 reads TGCGCCAGCAGCCAAGATCTACCCCCCTACGAGCAGTACTTC.

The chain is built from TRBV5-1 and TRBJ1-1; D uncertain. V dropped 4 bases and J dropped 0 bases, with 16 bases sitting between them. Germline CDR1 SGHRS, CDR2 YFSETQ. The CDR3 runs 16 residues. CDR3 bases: TGCGCCAGCAGCGATGCCGCCAGATCCATGAACACTGAAGCTTTCTTT. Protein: CASSDAARSMNTEAFF.

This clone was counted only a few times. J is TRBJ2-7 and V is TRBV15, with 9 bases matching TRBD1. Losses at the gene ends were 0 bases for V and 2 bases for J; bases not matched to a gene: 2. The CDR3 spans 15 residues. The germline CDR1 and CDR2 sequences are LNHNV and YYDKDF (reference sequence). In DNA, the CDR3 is TGTGCCACCAGCAGAGATGGGACAGGGACCTACGAGCAGTACTTC. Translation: CATSRDGTGTYEQYF.

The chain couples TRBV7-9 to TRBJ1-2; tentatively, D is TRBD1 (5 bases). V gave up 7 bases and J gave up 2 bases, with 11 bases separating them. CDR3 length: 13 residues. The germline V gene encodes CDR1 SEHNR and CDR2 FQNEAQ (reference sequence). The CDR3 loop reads CASTHGGNYGYTF. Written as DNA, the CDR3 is TGTGCCAGCACGCATGGGGGGAACTATGGCTACACCTTC. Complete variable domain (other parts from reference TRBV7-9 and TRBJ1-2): DTGVSQNPRHKITKRGQNVTFRCDPISEHNRLYWYRQTLGQGPEFLTYFQNEAQLEKSRLLSDRFSAERPKGSFSTLEIQRTEQGDSAMYLCASTHGGNYGYTFGSGTRLTVV.

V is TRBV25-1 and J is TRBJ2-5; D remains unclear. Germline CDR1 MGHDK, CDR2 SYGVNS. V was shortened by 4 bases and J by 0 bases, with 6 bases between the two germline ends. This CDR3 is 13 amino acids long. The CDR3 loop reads CASSVDHQETQYF. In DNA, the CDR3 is TGTGCCAGCAGTGTAGACCACCAAGAGACCCAGTACTTC.

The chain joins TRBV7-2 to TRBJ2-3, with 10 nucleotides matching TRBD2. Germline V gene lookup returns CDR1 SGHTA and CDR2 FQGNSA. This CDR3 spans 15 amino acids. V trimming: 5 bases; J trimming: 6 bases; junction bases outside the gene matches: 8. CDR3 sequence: CASSTSGRVTDTQYF. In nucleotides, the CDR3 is TGTGCCAGCAGCACCAGCGGGAGGGTAACGGATACGCAGTATTTT. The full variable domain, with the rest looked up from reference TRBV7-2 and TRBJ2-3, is GAGVSQSPSNKVTEKGKDVELRCDPISGHTALYWYRQSLGQGLEFLIYFQGNSAPDKSGLPSDRFSAERTGGSVSTLTIQRTQQEDSAVYLCASSTSGRVTDTQYFGPGTRLTVL.